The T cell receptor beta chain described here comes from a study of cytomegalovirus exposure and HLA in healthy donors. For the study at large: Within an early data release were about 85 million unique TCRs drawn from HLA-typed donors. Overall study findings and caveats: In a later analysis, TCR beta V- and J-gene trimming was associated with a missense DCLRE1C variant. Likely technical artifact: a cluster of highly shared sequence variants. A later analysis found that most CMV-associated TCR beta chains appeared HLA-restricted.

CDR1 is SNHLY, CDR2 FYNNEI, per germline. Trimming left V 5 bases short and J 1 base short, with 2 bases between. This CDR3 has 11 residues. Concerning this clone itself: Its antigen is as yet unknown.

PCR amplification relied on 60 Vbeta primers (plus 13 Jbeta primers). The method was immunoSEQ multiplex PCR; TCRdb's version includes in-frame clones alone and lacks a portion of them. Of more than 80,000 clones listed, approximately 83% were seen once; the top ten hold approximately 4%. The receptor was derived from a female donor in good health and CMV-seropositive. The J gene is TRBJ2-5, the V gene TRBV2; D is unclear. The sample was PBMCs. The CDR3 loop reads CASSRQETQYF. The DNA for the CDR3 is TGTGCCAGCAGTCGCCAAGAGACCCAGTACTTC.